This TCR beta chain was identified during a study of siplizumab effects on memory and regulatory T cells. Study observations and caveats: Sequences below about 10^-5 frequency were poorly captured, limiting mapping of alloreactive clones. Memory cells that were CD4+ and unstimulated gave rise to alloreactive sequences, which siplizumab significantly reduced. The apparent diversity of naive T cells exceeded that of memory cells, and naive T cells seemed to make a major contribution to the alloresponse.

Worth noting for this clone: Its target is not known.

CDR1 and CDR2 from the germline V gene are SGHAT and FQDESV (reference sequence). Unmatched junction bases numbered 12, after V lost 3 bases and J lost 11 bases. The CDR3 is 14 residues long. TCRdb's table, derived via immunoSEQ multiplex PCR, lists solely in-frame clones and lacks some. The sample includes approximately 75,000 clones, 93% of them seen just once. This TCR derives from a human donor in good health. The sample consisted of CD8+ T cells sorted from blood. This rearrangement joins TRBV11-1 to TRBJ1-1; the match to TRBD1 covers 7 bases. CDR3 sequence reads: CASSFHGTAREAFF. The CDR3 DNA reads as TGTGCCAGCAGCTTCCACGGGACAGCGAGGGAGGCTTTCTTT.